This entry describes one TCR beta chain. Its antigen specificity is not known. No qualities accompany the bases; no much larger clone lies one base away. These data come from a study of CD8 T cells in Susac syndrome (dated by TCRdb to about 2019). About the study as a whole: Among the Susac syndrome patients who were sequenced, clinically active disease was present in more than 5 and clinical remission was observed in roughly eight. At blood withdrawal, Susac syndrome patients were therapy-naive, treated with corticosteroids (with IVIg additionally given to some), or treated with IVIg alone. Repertoire sequencing was used to test whether CD8+ T cell activation and differentiation in Susac syndrome was antigen driven. General conclusions and limits of the study: The number of individuals in the TCR sequencing and HLA analysis was acknowledged as relatively small. In patients with Susac syndrome, the CD4+ T cell repertoire showed no detectable clonal expansion.

Peripheral blood CD8+ and CD4+ T cells from healthy donors, Susac syndrome patients and multiple sclerosis patients were profiled by high-throughput TCR beta sequencing. Recently defined diagnostic criteria for definite or probable disease were met by the Susac syndrome patients. CD8+ TEMRA cells were enriched by FACS, while bulk CD8+ and CD4+ T cells were purified by magnetic negative isolation. Blood was drawn into EDTA tubes, processed within 24 hours, and PBMCs were isolated by density gradient centrifugation. PBMCs intended for TCR sequencing were cryopreserved in liquid nitrogen and were subsequently thawed in a 37 degrees C water bath. Purity of sorted or isolated CD4+, CD8+ and CD8+ TEMRA cells was at least 90%. RNA was extracted using the RNeasy kit, and about 0.45 to 1 ug of the RNA was reverse transcribed with random hexamers. The immunoSEQ multiplex PCR assay, covering 54 Vbeta and 13 Jbeta segments, was used to amplify TCR beta CDR3 regions. PCR amplification bias was corrected using a synthetic template baseline for primer optimization and computational correction. The published analysis was carried out like this. Reads were assigned to V, D and J genes according to IMGT and analyzed in immunoSEQ Analyzer, with only productive sequences retained. To calculate clonality, Shannon entropy was normalized by log2 of the number of productive unique sequences and then subtracted from one. Public and private clones were assessed among the 100 most prevalent clones of each patient and control. A clone was defined as Susac-specific if it was absent from the healthy and MS cohorts, from roughly 990 published viral clones and from other ImmuneACCESS disease sequences. The public reads were reprocessed in TCRdb via fastp at Q25 and MiXCR, keeping in-frame beta chains. When rows share a CDR3 protein, they turn into one entry using the most common DNA and genes. The V and J calls shown here were made by TCRdb, not taken from the authors' results. This sample holds some 180,000 distinct CDR3 sequences; about 91% were observed only once. The ten most abundant clones make up around 0.1% of the sample.

From the germline V gene, CDR1 is SQVTM and CDR2 is ANQGSEA. Measured from the cysteine to the phenylalanine, the CDR3 is 13 residues long. This entry keeps only the CDR3 DNA: 39 bases, framed from base 1. Trimming at the junction amounts to 3 bases on V and 6 bases on J, and the germline ends lie 12 bases apart. Material: CD4+ T cells from PBMCs. This TCR was recovered from a human donor with Susac syndrome. Rearrangement joined TRBV29-1 to TRBJ2-1; 7 matching bases give a weak D call of TRBD1. The CDR3 is CSVEVQGGNEQFF. Here is the DNA: TGCAGCGTTGAGGTCCAGGGGGGCAATGAGCAGTTCTTC.